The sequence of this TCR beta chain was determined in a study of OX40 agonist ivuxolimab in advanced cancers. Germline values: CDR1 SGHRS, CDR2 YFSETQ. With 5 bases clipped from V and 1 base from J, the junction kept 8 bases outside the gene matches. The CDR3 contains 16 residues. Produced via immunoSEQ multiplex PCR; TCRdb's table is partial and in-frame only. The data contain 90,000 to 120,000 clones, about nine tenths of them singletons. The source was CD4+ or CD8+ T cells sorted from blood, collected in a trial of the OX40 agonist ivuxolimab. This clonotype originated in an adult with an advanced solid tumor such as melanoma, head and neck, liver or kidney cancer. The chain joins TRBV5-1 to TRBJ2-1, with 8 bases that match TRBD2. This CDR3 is CASSWSGSLSYNEQFF. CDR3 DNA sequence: TGCGCCAGCAGTTGGAGCGGGAGTCTGTCCTACAATGAGCAGTTCTTC.